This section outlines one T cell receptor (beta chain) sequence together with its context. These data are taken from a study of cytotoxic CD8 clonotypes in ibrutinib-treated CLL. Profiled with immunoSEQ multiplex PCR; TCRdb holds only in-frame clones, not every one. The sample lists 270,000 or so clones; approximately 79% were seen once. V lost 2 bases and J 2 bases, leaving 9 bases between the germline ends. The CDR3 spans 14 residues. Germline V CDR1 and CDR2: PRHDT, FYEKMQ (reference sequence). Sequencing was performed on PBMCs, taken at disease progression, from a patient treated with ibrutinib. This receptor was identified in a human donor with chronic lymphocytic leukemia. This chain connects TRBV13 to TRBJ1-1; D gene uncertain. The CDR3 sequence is CASSLRIPNTEAFF. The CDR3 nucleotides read TGTGCCAGCAGCTTACGAATTCCTAACACTGAAGCTTTCTTT.